A selection of T cell receptor beta chains follows, all from one sample in a study of T cell changes during pregnancy in multiple sclerosis. TCRdb's copy holds only in-frame clones and misses some; the assay was immunoSEQ multiplex PCR. Of around 100,000 clones in the sample, more than 85% were seen once. Sequenced material: peripheral blood, taken in the third trimester of pregnancy. These receptors were obtained from a female donor with multiple sclerosis, enrolled in a pregnancy study. CDR3s include the opening cysteine and the closing phenylalanine or tryptophan. The order of the fields is D gene, clone size, V gene, J gene, CDR3 DNA, CDR3 protein. The D gene is left open where the match is weak. Some rows mark clone size as missing; the rest say once, few, many or name a class of expanded clone.

D gene: .
clone size: .
V gene: TRBV11-3
J gene: TRBJ2-7
CDR3 DNA: TGTGCCAGCAGCCCCGCCTGGGGCGACCGACCCTACGAGCAGTACTTC
CDR3 protein: CASSPAWGDRPYEQYF

D gene: .
clone size: .
V gene: TRBV7-2
J gene: TRBJ2-3
CDR3 DNA: TGTGCCAGCAGCTTGTTTACGGGGGACACAGATACGCAGTATTTT
CDR3 protein: CASSLFTGDTDTQYF

D gene: TRBD1
clone size: .
V gene: TRBV9
J gene: TRBJ1-1
CDR3 DNA: TGTGCCAGCAGCGTGGCGGACAGGCCGGGGACTGAAGCTTTCTTT
CDR3 protein: CASSVADRPGTEAFF

D gene: .
clone size: .
V gene: TRBV19
J gene: TRBJ1-1
CDR3 DNA: TGTGCCAGTAGTATAGGAGGCTTACTGAACACTGAAGCTTTCTTT
CDR3 protein: CASSIGGLLNTEAFF

D gene: .
clone size: .
V gene: TRBV5-4
J gene: TRBJ1-1
CDR3 DNA: TGTGCCAGCAGCCCATCTTGGGGGGGAGGTACTGAAGCTTTCTTT
CDR3 protein: CASSPSWGGGTEAFF

D gene: .
clone size: .
V gene: TRBV29-1
J gene: TRBJ1-2
CDR3 DNA: TGCAGCGCTAACCTGGGGGGGAACGGCTACACCTTC
CDR3 protein: CSANLGGNGYTF

D gene: .
clone size: .
V gene: TRBV30
J gene: TRBJ2-5
CDR3 DNA: TGTGCCTGGAGTGAGCATTTCCAAGAGACCCAGTACTTC
CDR3 protein: CAWSEHFQETQYF

D gene: TRBD1
clone size: .
V gene: TRBV5-6
J gene: TRBJ2-7
CDR3 DNA: TGTGCCAGCAGCTTGGTATCGGGACAGGGGGACTACGAGCAGTACTTC
CDR3 protein: CASSLVSGQGDYEQYF

D gene: .
clone size: .
V gene: TRBV6-1
J gene: TRBJ2-1
CDR3 DNA: TGTGCCAGCAGTGCTTCAGCGATTAGCTCCTACAATGAGCAGTTCTTC
CDR3 protein: CASSASAISSYNEQFF

D gene: TRBD1
clone size: .
V gene: TRBV11-2
J gene: TRBJ2-1
CDR3 DNA: TGTGCCAGCAGCTTAAGGGACAGCGGTTTCCACAATGAGCAGTTCTTC
CDR3 protein: CASSLRDSGFHNEQFF

D gene: .
clone size: .
V gene: TRBV5-6
J gene: TRBJ1-2
CDR3 DNA: TGTGCCAGCAGCCCGTACCAGGGCTCTAACTATGGCTACACCTTC
CDR3 protein: CASSPYQGSNYGYTF

D gene: .
clone size: .
V gene: TRBV5-6
J gene: TRBJ1-1
CDR3 DNA: TGTGCCAGCAGCTTAGGTCCACAGGGTGGGATCTTCACTGAAGCTTTCTTT
CDR3 protein: CASSLGPQGGIFTEAFF

D gene: TRBD1
clone size: .
V gene: TRBV5-5
J gene: TRBJ1-4
CDR3 DNA: TGTGCCAGCAGCCCACCCGGGACAGGGGGCCAGGAAAAACTGTTTTTT
CDR3 protein: CASSPPGTGGQEKLFF

D gene: .
clone size: .
V gene: TRBV14
J gene: TRBJ2-7
CDR3 DNA: TGTGCCAGCAGCCCCACGCTTAGCTACGAGCAGTACTTC
CDR3 protein: CASSPTLSYEQYF

D gene: TRBD1
clone size: .
V gene: TRBV18
J gene: TRBJ1-2
CDR3 DNA: TGTGCCAGCTCACCAGACAGGGGTAAAGGCTACACCTTC
CDR3 protein: CASSPDRGKGYTF

D gene: TRBD2
clone size: .
V gene: TRBV7-9
J gene: TRBJ2-2
CDR3 DNA: TGTGCCAGCAGCCCCGCCAGCGGGGGGGCCAGGGCCGGGGAGCTGTTTTTT
CDR3 protein: CASSPASGGARAGELFF

D gene: .
clone size: .
V gene: TRBV5-1
J gene: TRBJ2-2
CDR3 DNA: TGCGCCAGCAGCTTGTGGGCAGCTGCATCCGCGAACACCGGGGAGCTGTTTTTT
CDR3 protein: CASSLWAAASANTGELFF

D gene: TRBD1
clone size: .
V gene: TRBV18
J gene: TRBJ1-4
CDR3 DNA: TGTGCCAGCTCGGGTCCAGGGGGCTGGACGGAAAAACTGTTTTTT
CDR3 protein: CASSGPGGWTEKLFF

D gene: TRBD1
clone size: .
V gene: TRBV19
J gene: TRBJ1-2
CDR3 DNA: TGTGCCAGTAGTAGCAGGGACAGCGCACTAGCTAACTATGGCTACACCTTC
CDR3 protein: CASSSRDSALANYGYTF

D gene: .
clone size: .
V gene: TRBV19
J gene: TRBJ1-2
CDR3 DNA: TGTGCCAGCCGGGAGCTTAACTATGGCTACACCTTC
CDR3 protein: CASRELNYGYTF

D gene: TRBD1
clone size: .
V gene: TRBV13
J gene: TRBJ1-1
CDR3 DNA: TGTGCCAGCAGCGTATACCAGGGGGCGAAACGAGCTTTCTTT
CDR3 protein: CASSVYQGAKRAFF

D gene: .
clone size: .
V gene: TRBV7-9
J gene: TRBJ2-7
CDR3 DNA: TGTGCCAGCAGCTTATGGGGGCAGGACAGCTCCTACGAGCAGTACTTC
CDR3 protein: CASSLWGQDSSYEQYF

D gene: TRBD1
clone size: .
V gene: TRBV6-1
J gene: TRBJ1-6
CDR3 DNA: TGTGCCAGCAGTGATAAGGGACAGGGGGCCTGGTACTCACCCCTCCACTTT
CDR3 protein: CASSDKGQGAWYSPLHF

D gene: TRBD1
clone size: .
V gene: TRBV5-4
J gene: TRBJ2-7
CDR3 DNA: TGTGCCAGCAGTATAGGGACAGGGGAGGAGTACTTC
CDR3 protein: CASSIGTGEEYF

D gene: .
clone size: once
V gene: TRBV19
J gene: TRBJ1-5
CDR3 DNA: TGTGCCAGTAGTATTTCGGGGGGGAACCAGCCCCAGCATTTT
CDR3 protein: CASSISGGNQPQHF

D gene: .
clone size: .
V gene: TRBV9
J gene: TRBJ2-3
CDR3 DNA: TGTGCCAGCAGCGTAGGACTAACAGATACGCAGTATTTT
CDR3 protein: CASSVGLTDTQYF